The rows below give T cell receptor beta chains drawn from one sample of a study of monozygotic twins with inflammatory bowel disease. Each CDR3 protein gets one entry in TCRdb, which reprocessed the 5' RACE reads and gives no DNA. The sample spans about 43,000 distinct CDR3 sequences; the ten largest clones claim about 5%. The sequenced material came from blood. The receptor set was obtained from a human donor with ulcerative colitis or Crohn's disease, or a healthy co-twin of an affected twin (not recorded which). Both conserved end residues are part of each CDR3. Fields, in order: CDR3 protein, J gene, clone size, V gene. Clone size, where shown, is once, few, many, or a class for clones that have expanded.

CASSSKTSGDQETQYF | TRBJ2-5 | - | TRBV7-2
CASSKVGTGILYEQYF | TRBJ2-7 | - | TRBV2
CSAQDGIQPQHF | TRBJ1-5 | - | TRBV20-1
CASSQRFESNTGELFF | TRBJ2-2 | - | TRBV7-3
CASSPQGLTGGNQPQHF | TRBJ1-5 | - | TRBV18
CSASMADNRGFF | TRBJ2-1 | - | TRBV20-1
CASSLISGAYQETQYF | TRBJ2-5 | medium-sized | TRBV5-1
CASSLEWSRRDEQFF | TRBJ2-1 | - | TRBV11-2
CASSEAGGEQFF | TRBJ2-1 | - | TRBV2
CASINDNQETQYF | TRBJ2-5 | - | TRBV6-6
CAEGSDRLTNEQFF | TRBJ2-1 | - | TRBV12-3/TRBV12-4
CATSDLGDREETQYF | TRBJ2-5 | - | TRBV24-1
CASSLVEPGQGYNEQFF | TRBJ2-1 | - | TRBV27
CASSPSGGTDTQYF | TRBJ2-3 | - | TRBV28
CASSLFHSNQPQHF | TRBJ1-5 | - | TRBV28
CASSVGAKPGSYEQYF | TRBJ2-7 | - | TRBV11-2
CAGESGGTGGYTF | TRBJ1-2 | - | TRBV28
CSASRQGESNQPQHF | TRBJ1-5 | - | TRBV20-1
CASRRGDSPLHF | TRBJ1-6 | - | TRBV28
CASSQFQGETGYTF | TRBJ1-2 | - | TRBV4-1
CASSLGGGPEQYF | TRBJ2-7 | - | TRBV5-1
CASSPEAGVNQPQHF | TRBJ1-5 | - | TRBV18
CASSQGFQSSSYNSPLHF | TRBJ1-6 | - | TRBV14
CASSLPHGNTIYF | TRBJ1-3 | - | TRBV12-3/TRBV12-4
CASSQMGRKNTEAFF | TRBJ1-1 | - | TRBV14
CSVAKGGPSYGYTF | TRBJ1-2 | - | TRBV29-1
CASSLEGRSKNIQYF | TRBJ2-4 | - | TRBV11-2
CSARWTGSTGELFF | TRBJ2-2 | - | TRBV20-1
CASSPNKQETQYF | TRBJ2-5 | - | TRBV18
CASSDFRVDEQFF | TRBJ2-1 | - | TRBV6-1
CASAMPVGQDKAFF | TRBJ1-1 | - | TRBV12-3/TRBV12-4
CSPRETKGSSYEQYF | TRBJ2-7 | - | TRBV20-1
CASSEGYSPLHF | TRBJ1-6 | - | TRBV28
CASSQVNRVSDTQYF | TRBJ2-3 | - | TRBV3-1
CSGSPGAPTTNEKLFF | TRBJ1-4 | - | TRBV20-1
CASSRQNNQPQHF | TRBJ1-5 | - | TRBV3-1
CASSKGSSYNSPLHF | TRBJ1-6 | - | TRBV21-1
CASSEVSDRSTQYF | TRBJ2-3 | - | TRBV2
CSVAEGSSGNTIYF | TRBJ1-3 | - | TRBV29-1
CSARVRPRNTEAFF | TRBJ1-1 | - | TRBV20-1
CASSLGTGGWSQPQHF | TRBJ1-5 | - | TRBV28
CASSLAGAGETQYF | TRBJ2-5 | - | TRBV7-9
CASSHENRGLYTF | TRBJ1-2 | - | TRBV7-9
CASSTTETLGYEQYF | TRBJ2-7 | - | TRBV5-5
CASSRLAGANEQFF | TRBJ2-1 | - | TRBV14
CAISESRSLTGELFF | TRBJ2-2 | - | TRBV10-3
CASSNRGSTDTQYF | TRBJ2-3 | - | TRBV5-1
CASSVGTGYSEQFF | TRBJ2-1 | - | TRBV2
CASSVLHTEAFF | TRBJ1-1 | - | TRBV7-2
CSSGVSTGELFF | TRBJ2-2 | - | TRBV29-1
CASSLFWLNEQFF | TRBJ2-1 | - | TRBV11-2
CASSPSDPRNSPLHF | TRBJ1-6 | - | TRBV5-1
CAWSVREGGYTF | TRBJ1-2 | - | TRBV30